These 19 T cell receptor beta chains share one sample of origin, sequenced in a study of T-cell memory formation after mild COVID-19. TCRdb re-called the 5' RACE reads through MiXCR, storing one row per CDR3 protein. The sample includes approximately 150,000 distinct CDR3 sequences, roughly 13% of them seen just once. The sequenced sample consisted of PBMCs or a T cell subset sorted from them (not recorded which). The receptors shown here come from a man younger than 35 who had mild COVID-19 (a few samples of this study predate the infection). Cell type and time point are not known.

The rearrangement uses TRBV4-3 and TRBJ2-3; D not resolved. Germline V gene lookup returns CDR1 LGHNA and CDR2 YSLEER. The CDR3 has 14 residues. Deletions cut 4 bases from V and 1 base from J, with 9 bases between. CDR3 nucleotides: TGCGCCAGCAGCCTGTATTGGGGCACAGATACGCAGTATTTT. Protein sequence: CASSLYWGTDTQYF.

This clonotype was detected only a few times. This chain connects TRBV6-2 or TRBV6-3 to TRBJ1-2; 9 nucleotides line up with TRBD1. V shed 4 bases, J shed 4 bases, and the junction held 4 bases outside the gene matches. CDR1 is MNHEY, CDR2 SVGEGT, per germline. CDR3 size: 14 residues. CDR3 coding DNA: TGTGCCAGCAGTTTTTCGACAGGGGGCTATGGCTACACCTTC. This gives the protein CASSFSTGGYGYTF.

This clonotype was detected a few times. This chain uses TRBV7-9 with TRBJ1-6; 12 bases are a match to TRBD1. The CDR3 extends over 17 amino acids. CDR1 is SEHNR and CDR2 is FQNEAQ in the germline V gene (reference sequence). The V segment lost 3 bases and the J segment 6 bases; nucleotides outside the gene matches: 6. CDR3 residues: CASSFGTGGFRNSPLHF. The CDR3 DNA sequence: TGTGCCAGCAGCTTCGGGACAGGGGGCTTTCGTAATTCACCCCTCCACTTT.

This chain connects TRBV10-3 to TRBJ1-1; 11 bases match TRBD1. CDR3 length: 17 amino acids. Germline trimming cut 7 bases from V and 0 bases from J; bases unmatched to any gene: 10. Per germline, CDR1 ENHRY and CDR2 SYGVKD. In DNA, the CDR3 is TGTGCCATCACTCGGGACAGGGGGTTTTCAGTGAACACTGAAGCTTTCTTT. It encodes CAITRDRGFSVNTEAFF.

The chain is built from TRBV7-2 and TRBJ1-6; no firm D call. The germline CDR1 and CDR2 sequences are SGHTA and FQGNSA. The V end was cut by 7 bases, the J end by 3 bases, with 16 bases between. CDR3 length: 16 amino acids. CDR3 in amino acids: CASTPGRNIYNSPLHF. In nucleotides, the CDR3 is TGTGCCAGCACCCCCGGACGGAACATCTATAATTCACCCCTCCACTTT.

The chain joins TRBV12-3 or TRBV12-4 to TRBJ2-3, with a tentative D call TRBD2 (7 bases). V was pared by 4 bases and J by 0 bases, with 23 bases between. The CDR3 contains 19 residues. The DNA for the CDR3 is TGTGCCAGCAGTTCACTCTTTCGGAGGGGGGGTTCTAGCACAGATACGCAGTATTTT. Its translation: CASSSLFRRGGSSTDTQYF.

About this clonotype itself: This sequence may be a read error, since a much larger clone differs from it by one base. The rearrangement joins TRBV7-9 to TRBJ1-2; 7 bases match TRBD1. CDR3 length: 13 amino acids. Per germline, CDR1 SEHNR and CDR2 FQNEAQ (reference sequence). V lost 5 bases to trimming and J lost 3 bases; unmatched junction nucleotides: 3. The CDR3 DNA is TGTGCCAGCAGCCCGGACAGGTACTATGGCTACACCTTC. The encoded protein is CASSPDRYYGYTF.

The CDR3 region has the DNA TGTGCCAGCCCAAACATGAGGGCAGGGGACACAGATACGCAGTATTTT. Protein sequence: CASPNMRAGDTDTQYF. The chain is built from TRBV7-3 and TRBJ2-3; D possibly corresponds to TRBD1 (6 bases). The CDR3 consists of 16 residues. CDR1 and CDR2 (germline): SGHTA, FQGTGA. V lost 8 bases and J lost 2, with 20 bases in between.

Only a few counts were recorded for this clonotype. The V gene is TRBV7-9, the J gene TRBJ2-7; no reliable D call. This CDR3 has 11 amino acids. The germline gives CDR1 SEHNR, CDR2 FQNEAQ (reference sequence). V lost 5 bases and J lost 7, with 9 bases in between. CDR3 sequence (DNA): TGTGCCAGCAGCCCTCGCTTGGAGCAGTACTTC. It codes for CASSPRLEQYF.

This clonotype was counted a few times. This chain uses TRBV5-1 with TRBJ1-1; D not resolved. The CDR3 loop spans 11 amino acids. CDR1 is SGHRS and CDR2 is YFSETQ in the germline V gene. Between the trimmed V and J ends, which lost 0 bases and 11 bases, there was a span of 8 bases. CDR3 nucleotides: TGCGCCAGCAGCTTGGAAGGCCCGGCTTTCTTT. It is translated as CASSLEGPAFF.

This clonotype was seen a few times. V is TRBV27 and J is TRBJ1-2, with a possible D match to TRBD1 (6 bases). From germline, CDR1 is MNHEY and CDR2 SMNVEV (reference sequence). The CDR3 spans 12 residues. V lost 6 bases and J lost 8, with 13 bases in between. CDR3 coding DNA: TGTGCCAGCAGACCGGGGGCTGGGGGCTACACCTTC. It specifies CASRPGAGGYTF.

This chain uses TRBV20-1 with TRBJ2-3; TRBD2 matches at 12 bases. The germline CDR1 and CDR2 sequences are DFQATT and SNEGSKA (reference sequence). This CDR3 has 17 residues. V lost 3 bases, J lost 4 bases, and 11 bases stayed unmatched. The CDR3 DNA sequence: TGCAGTGCTAGGGGACTAGCGGGCCAGAGAGGGGCAGATACGCAGTATTTT. Translation gives CSARGLAGQRGADTQYF.

This clonotype showed up just a few times. The chain couples TRBV7-9 to TRBJ2-2, with D perhaps matching TRBD2 (7 bases). CDR1 SEHNR and CDR2 FQNEAQ come from the germline V gene (reference sequence). The CDR3 has 15 residues. The V gene lost 7 bases and the J gene lost 0 bases, with 12 bases spanning the gap. The CDR3 loop is CASTRGGANTGELFF. CDR3 bases: TGTGCCAGCACCCGAGGGGGGGCGAACACCGGGGAGCTGTTTTTT.

This clonotype was seen a few times. The chain is built from TRBV5-1 and TRBJ2-5; 13 bases line up with TRBD2. Germline CDR1 and CDR2: SGHRS and YFSETQ. This CDR3 region has 17 residues. V was clipped by 4 bases and J by 1 base; unmatched bases: 7. The CDR3 loop reads CASSLWTSGGIQETQYF. The CDR3 DNA reads TGCGCCAGCAGCCTCTGGACTAGCGGGGGAATCCAAGAGACCCAGTACTTC. Full variable domain (remainder filled in from reference TRBV5-1 and TRBJ2-5): KAGVTQTPRYLIKTRGQQVTLSCSPISGHRSVSWYQQTPGQGLQFLFEYFSETQRNKGNFPGRFSGRQFSNSRSEMNVSTLELGDSALYLCASSLWTSGGIQETQYFGPGTRLLVL.

This clonotype came up many times. The J gene is TRBJ2-2, the V gene TRBV7-2; D not resolved. V was clipped by 1 base and J by 3 bases, with 3 bases between them. The V gene's germline CDR1 is SGHTA and CDR2 FQGNSA. The CDR3 is 13 amino acids. The CDR3 spells CASSLGYTGELFF. The CDR3 region has the DNA TGTGCCAGCAGCTTAGGTTACACCGGGGAGCTGTTTTTT. The variable domain in full, completed from reference TRBV7-2 and TRBJ2-2, reads GAGVSQSPSNKVTEKGKDVELRCDPISGHTALYWYRQSLGQGLEFLIYFQGNSAPDKSGLPSDRFSAERTGGSVSTLTIQRTQQEDSAVYLCASSLGYTGELFFGEGSRLTVL.

This sequence joins TRBV10-3 and TRBJ1-6; the match to TRBD1 covers 7 bases. With V trimmed by 11 bases and J by 10 bases, 17 bases remained unmatched. Looked up from germline, CDR1 is ENHRY and CDR2 is SYGVKD. There are 15 residues in the CDR3. The CDR3 DNA reads TGTGCCTCGATAGCTGACAGGGCGGCAAACTCACCCCTCCACTTT. Amino acid sequence: CASIADRAANSPLHF.

The table lists this clonotype with a few counts. The gene calls are TRBV12-3 or TRBV12-4 and TRBJ2-1; TRBD2 aligns across 13 bases. J was trimmed by 5 bases and V by 4 bases; bases with no gene match: 5. This CDR3 spans 16 amino acids. The CDR3 DNA reads TGTGCCAGCAGTTCCTCCGGGACTAGCGGGGACAATGAGCAGTTCTTC. It codes for CASSSSGTSGDNEQFF.

The chain employs TRBV12-3 or TRBV12-4 and TRBJ2-5, with D possibly TRBD2 on 6 matching bases. The CDR3 runs 15 residues. V lost 4 bases and J lost 6, with 18 bases in between. CDR3 protein: CASSYPGGAAKTQYF. CDR3 sequence (DNA): TGTGCCAGCAGTTATCCCGGGGGAGCCGCGAAGACCCAGTACTTC.

The chain has TRBV20-1 and TRBJ2-7; 8 bases fit TRBD2. V shed 1 base and J 3 bases; nucleotides not matched to a gene: 8. Germline loops: CDR1 DFQATT, CDR2 SNEGSKA (reference sequence). The CDR3 is 15 amino acids. CDR3 residues: CSARVHSGVNYEQYF. CDR3 in DNA: TGCAGTGCTAGAGTCCATAGCGGGGTGAACTACGAGCAGTACTTC.